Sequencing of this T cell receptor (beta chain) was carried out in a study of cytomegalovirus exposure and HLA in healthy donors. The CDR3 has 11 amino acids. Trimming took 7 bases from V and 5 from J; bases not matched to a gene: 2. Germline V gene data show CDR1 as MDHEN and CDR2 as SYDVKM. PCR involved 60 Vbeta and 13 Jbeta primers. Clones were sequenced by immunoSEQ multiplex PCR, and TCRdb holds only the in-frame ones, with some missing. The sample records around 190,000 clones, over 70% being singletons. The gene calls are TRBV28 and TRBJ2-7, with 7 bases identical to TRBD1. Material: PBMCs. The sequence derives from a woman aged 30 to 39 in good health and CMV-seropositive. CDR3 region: CASTGGNEQYF. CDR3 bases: TGTGCCAGCACAGGGGGAAACGAGCAGTACTTC.